The clone carrying this TCR beta chain has at least ten counts. The germline V gene encodes CDR1 MGHRA and CDR2 YSYEKL. V lost 1 base and J lost 6, with 12 bases in between. The CDR3 sequence is 14 residues long. The entry originates in a study of T cells in Graves' hyperthyroidism and ophthalmopathy. Looking at the study overall: Peripheral blood draws took place at initial diagnosis, ahead of any treatment.

Patients having uncontrolled infection, another autoimmune disease, pregnancy or lactation were not included. Used for diagnoses were clinical symptoms, serum thyroxine and TRAb, thyroid ultrasound and orbital computed tomography. RNA transcripts gave rise to amplified TCR beta CDR3 regions. HTBI primers were the set used in a first-round RT-PCR of the TCR CDR3. TCRdb re-called the multiplex PCR reads with MiXCR, one entry per CDR3 protein. This table has hundreds of thousands of distinct CDR3 sequences, approximately 23% appearing once. The sample was blood. This chain links TRBV4-1 with TRBJ1-1, with a weak D call TRBD1 (5 bases). The TCR originated in a woman aged 40 to 50 with Graves' ophthalmopathy. This CDR3 reads CASSQAGTASEAFF. The CDR3 region has the DNA TGCGCCAGCAGCCAAGCCGGGACCGCCTCTGAAGCTTTCTTT.